The 20 T cell receptor beta chains given below trace back to one sample, sequenced in a study of Graves' ophthalmopathy and Graves' hyperthyroidism. Amplifying from RNA transcripts, the study obtained TCR beta CDR3 regions. The authors performed first-round RT-PCR with HTBI primers and then a second-round multiplex PCR. MiXCR, run by TCRdb on the multiplex PCR reads, gives a single entry per CDR3 protein. Counted here are over a million distinct CDR3 sequences, about two fifths occurring once; the ten biggest clones make up more than 9.5%. Sequencing was carried out using peripheral blood or thyroid tissue (not recorded which). The receptors shown here come from an adult man with Graves' hyperthyroidism.

The chain joins TRBV7-6 to TRBJ1-5; a weak D match, TRBD1 (5 bases). The V and J ends lost 5 bases and 0 bases respectively, with 11 bases between them. This CDR3 comprises 15 residues. Looked up from germline, CDR1 is SGHVS and CDR2 is FNYEAQ. This chain's CDR3 is CASSTGGSSNQPQHF. The CDR3 nucleotides read TGTGCCAGCAGCACCGGGGGTAGTAGCAATCAGCCCCAGCATTTT.

This clonotype was detected only once. The chain uses TRBV4-1 and TRBJ2-5; D gene uncertain. CDR1 and CDR2 from the germline V gene are MGHRA and YSYEKL. This CDR3 spans 15 amino acids. V gave up 3 bases and J gave up 2 bases, with 13 bases separating them. CDR3 DNA sequence: TGCGCCAGCAGCCACCCCTTCATGAGACAAGAGACCCAGTACTTC. It is translated as CASSHPFMRQETQYF.

This clonotype was picked up one time. The chain couples TRBV7-3 to TRBJ1-1, with TRBD1 identical over 9 bases. CDR3 length: 14 residues. CDR1 and CDR2 from the germline V gene are SGHTA and FQGTGA. The V gene end was trimmed by 6 bases and the J gene end by 3 bases; junction bases not matched to a gene: 5. CDR3 protein: CASSRTGEYTEAFF. The CDR3 DNA reads TGTGCCAGCAGTCGGACAGGGGAATACACTGAAGCTTTCTTT.

The sample holds many counts of this clonotype. The genes are TRBV9 and TRBJ1-2, with 12 bases matching TRBD1. V was clipped by 3 bases and J by 4 bases; unmatched bases: 4. CDR1 is SGDLS and CDR2 is YYNGEE in the germline V gene. The CDR3 length is 15 residues. Here the CDR3 DNA reads TGTGCCAGCAGCGAGGGACAGGGGGCTTCCTATGGCTACACCTTC. It specifies CASSEGQGASYGYTF.

With respect to this clonotype: Given a much more abundant clone one base away, this may be a read error. The gene calls are TRBV2 and TRBJ2-2, with TRBD2 identical over 8 bases. The length of the CDR3 is 15 residues. The germline V gene has CDR1 SNHLY and CDR2 FYNNEI. The trim removed 11 bases at V and 4 bases at J, leaving 12 bases unmatched. CDR3 loop: CAGTPTSGSTGELFF. The DNA of the CDR3 is TGTGCCGGCACCCCTACTAGCGGCAGCACCGGGGAGCTGTTTTTT.

The rearrangement joins TRBV7-9 to TRBJ2-5; tentatively, D is TRBD1 (5 bases). The V end was cut by 6 bases, the J end by 4 bases, with 12 bases between. The CDR3 is 13 amino acids. Germline CDR1 SEHNR, CDR2 FQNEAQ (reference sequence). In DNA form, the CDR3 reads TGTGCCAGCAGTTACTCGCAGGGAGAGACCCAGTACTTC. Residues: CASSYSQGETQYF.

This clonotype was found many times. The junction shows a germline mismatch at one end, possibly a read error. This chain uses TRBV2 with TRBJ1-2, with TRBD1 as a possible D gene (6 bases). CDR1 is SNHLY and CDR2 is FYNNEI in the germline V gene. The CDR3 runs to 14 residues. This chain's CDR3 is CASTERTAYYGYTF. In DNA, the CDR3 is TGTGCCAGCACTGAAAGGACAGCCTACTATGGCTACACCTTC.

This clonotype was recorded many times. The chain couples TRBV7-2 to TRBJ2-5; the match to TRBD2 covers 7 bases. Losses at the gene ends were 7 bases for V and 4 bases for J; bases not matched to a gene: 12. The CDR3 extends over 15 amino acids. CDR1 SGHTA and CDR2 FQGNSA come from the germline V gene. The CDR3 DNA reads as TGTGCCAGCACCCCCGAGGCGGGAGTGGCAGAGACCCAGTACTTC. Protein sequence: CASTPEAGVAETQYF.

This clonotype was picked up one time. The rearrangement links TRBV7-2 to TRBJ1-6, with 7 nucleotides matching TRBD1. CDR3 length: 19 residues. The V segment lost 0 bases and the J segment 7 bases; nucleotides outside the gene matches: 15. The V gene's germline CDR1 is SGHTA and CDR2 FQGNSA. The CDR3, as DNA: TGTGCCAGCAGCTTAGCCCACCCCGGGACAGCACCACCCAATTCACCCCTCCACTTT. Translated, it gives CASSLAHPGTAPPNSPLHF.

This clonotype has more than one count but fewer than ten. The chain employs TRBV6-2 or TRBV6-3 and TRBJ2-5; D not resolved. With 4 bases removed from V and 4 bases from J, the gap between germline ends came to 13 bases. The CDR3 runs to 14 residues. Germline-derived CDR1 and CDR2 are MNHEY and SVGEGT. The CDR3 here is CASSSWSVPETQYF. The CDR3 DNA reads TGTGCCAGCAGTTCTTGGAGTGTACCAGAGACCCAGTACTTC.

This clonotype was detected many times. The chain couples TRBV5-1 to TRBJ2-7; 9 nucleotides match TRBD1. Germline V lookup: CDR1 SGHRS, CDR2 YFSETQ. V lost 2 bases, J lost 5 bases, and 8 bases stayed unmatched. The CDR3 runs to 15 residues. CDR3 DNA sequence: TGCGCCAGCAGCTTACAGGGGGCCCAGGGCCACGAGCAGTACTTC. This sequence encodes CASSLQGAQGHEQYF.

V and J are TRBV7-3 and TRBJ2-5; D gene unclear. Looked up from germline, CDR1 is SGHTA and CDR2 is FQGTGA. Deletions cut 4 bases from V and 0 bases from J, with 12 bases between. The CDR3 is 15 amino acids. CDR3 DNA: TGTGCCAGCAGCTCGCTCCCTGGGGACCAAGAGACCCAGTACTTC. Translation: CASSSLPGDQETQYF.

In nucleotides, the CDR3 is TGCAGTGCTTATAGCAGGGGCGAAGGTTATGGCTACACCTTC. This translates into CSAYSRGEGYGYTF. V is TRBV20-1 and J is TRBJ1-2; D possibly corresponds to TRBD1 (6 bases). Germline lookup yields CDR1 DFQATT and CDR2 SNEGSKA (reference sequence). This CDR3 spans 14 amino acids. V lost 5 bases and J 5 bases, leaving 18 bases between the germline ends.

The chain carries TRBV10-3 and TRBJ2-7, with D maybe TRBD1 (6 bases). The germline V gene has CDR1 ENHRY and CDR2 SYGVKD. V was pared by 3 bases and J by 4 bases, with 13 bases between. The CDR3 sequence is 14 residues long. CDR3 sequence: CAISEGTGLYEQYF. CDR3 nucleotide sequence: TGTGCCATCAGTGAAGGAACAGGGTTGTACGAGCAGTACTTC.

This chain links TRBV2 with TRBJ2-7; weak D call: TRBD1 (6 bases). In germline, CDR1 is SNHLY, CDR2 FYNNEI. This CDR3 is 15 amino acids long. The germline V and J ends were trimmed by 6 bases and 4 bases, with 19 bases remaining between them. The CDR3 nucleotides read TGTGCCAGCAGGACGGCGGAGAATCAGGGGTACGAGCAGTACTTC. Its protein is CASRTAENQGYEQYF.

The chain links TRBV12-3 or TRBV12-4 to TRBJ2-7; 12 bases line up with TRBD2. The CDR3 has 16 amino acids. Losses at the gene ends were 2 bases for V and 2 bases for J; bases not matched to a gene: 4. Written as DNA, the CDR3 is TGTGCCAGCAGTTTAACTAGCGGGAGGCATACCTACGAGCAGTACTTC. Translating it yields CASSLTSGRHTYEQYF.

The rearrangement links TRBV28 to TRBJ2-7, with D tentatively TRBD2 (5 bases). V lost 5 bases to trimming and J lost 0 bases, with 17 bases between them. Germline CDR1 is MDHEN and CDR2 is SYDVKM. This CDR3 has 16 amino acids. CDR3: CASSTATSTLSYEQYF. In DNA, the CDR3 is TGTGCCAGCAGTACTGCCACTAGTACACTCTCCTACGAGCAGTACTTC.

A few counts support this clonotype. The rearrangement uses TRBV20-1 and TRBJ1-5; perhaps TRBD1 as D (6 bases). This CDR3 region has 14 residues. V lost 2 bases to trimming and J lost 0 bases, with 8 bases between them. Germline assignment: CDR1 DFQATT and CDR2 SNEGSKA (reference sequence). CDR3 bases: TGCAGTGCTAGAAGGGGGTATAGCAATCAGCCCCAGCATTTT. This translates into CSARRGYSNQPQHF.

The V and J genes are TRBV6-5 and TRBJ1-2; D uncertain. The CDR3 consists of 12 residues. Trimming shortened V by 5 bases and J by 7 bases, and 11 bases separated the two germline ends. The germline CDR1 and CDR2 sequences are MNHEY and SVGAGI. The CDR3 protein is CASSKAQFGYTF. In nucleotides, the CDR3 is TGTGCCAGCAGTAAAGCACAATTTGGCTACACCTTC.

This clonotype was observed at least ten times. Here the CDR3 reads CASSYRGDQPQHF. The CDR3 bases are TGTGCCAGCAGTTACCGCGGGGATCAGCCCCAGCATTTT. The rearrangement uses TRBV6-5 and TRBJ1-5; D not resolved. Per germline, CDR1 MNHEY and CDR2 SVGAGI. Trimming shortened V by 2 bases and J by 5 bases, and 7 bases separated the two germline ends. CDR3 length: 13 amino acids.